This T cell receptor beta chain was captured in a study of human T cells and chemical hapten exposure. About the research overall: Donors were sensitized with 2% DPC on the upper inner arm. Patients, mostly women, had alopecia areata, alopecia totalis or alopecia universalis.

In the library, unique molecular identifiers were attached to individual cDNA molecules. TCRdb passed the RACE reads through MiXCR, listing each CDR3 protein once. This table holds nearly 350,000 distinct CDR3 sequences, under 8% found once. Time point described: patch test 1, 2 weeks after DPC sensitization. Treatment of the sample: therapeutic diphenylcyclopropenone sensitization with weekly scalp DPC. The sample holds many counts of this clonotype. The sample was whole blood, taken in connection with sensitization to the hapten diphenylcyclopropenone (DPC). The origin of this receptor is a woman aged 18-29 years with alopecia areata. Some clones in this sample may be carry-over from other donors' samples.

This CDR3 reads CASSVTSGGSNEQFF. CDR3 sequence (DNA): TGTGCCAGCAGTGTGACTAGCGGGGGGAGTAATGAGCAGTTCTTC. This chain uses TRBV28 with TRBJ2-1; 13 bases agree with TRBD2. CDR3 length: 15 amino acids. The germline CDR1 and CDR2 sequences are MDHEN and SYDVKM. V shed 5 bases, J shed 7 bases, and the junction held 5 bases outside the gene matches.